This entry is about one T cell receptor beta chain. J lost 5 bases, V lost 5 bases, and 3 bases had no gene match. The CDR3 extends over 13 amino acids. The germline V gene encodes CDR1 SEHNR and CDR2 FQNEAQ (reference sequence). This sample stems from a study of early T cells in non-severe SARS-CoV-2 infection. Study-wide background: Sequencing used unsorted whole-blood bulk RNA, so chains lack pairing.

Individually, cDNA molecules had unique molecular identifiers attached to them. TCRdb redid the calling of the 5' RACE reads with MiXCR, one entry per CDR3 protein. The sample has 85,000 to 100,000 distinct CDR3 sequences, about 11% seen once. This TCR was sampled from an adult who was a healthcare worker with PCR-confirmed SARS-CoV-2 infection or an uninfected control (not recorded which). The chain is built from TRBV7-9 and TRBJ2-1, with 7 nucleotides matching TRBD2. The sample was whole blood, taken at baseline. The CDR3 DNA reads TGTGCCAGCAGCCTGGGGACTAACAATGAGCAGTTCTTC. It encodes CASSLGTNNEQFF.